The table lists the clone carrying this T cell receptor (beta chain) with many counts. Its antigen remains unknown. V dropped 5 bases and J dropped 6 bases, with 14 bases sitting between them. This CDR3 has 13 amino acids. Germline V lookup: CDR1 GTSNPN, CDR2 SVGIG (reference sequence). The sample originates from a study of spatial heterogeneity in lung cancer. Broader study findings: For expanded intratumoral alpha and beta TCRs, counts tracked tumor mutation counts.

Time point given: sample taken at primary tumor resection. Researchers sequenced whole RNA taken from tumor, nontumor lung or frozen PBMC without sorting. TCR cDNA molecules were tagged individually, and each one carried a unique molecular identifier. MiXCR, applied by TCRdb to the 5' RACE reads, yields one record per CDR3 protein. The sample shows 6,000 to 9,000 distinct CDR3 sequences, about 3.7% of them seen only once. This clonotype was obtained from a male donor with early-stage non-small cell lung cancer. The chain joins TRBV30 to TRBJ1-5; possible D gene TRBD1, 6 bases. The sample consisted of lung tumor tissue, taken at surgery. CDR3 nucleotide sequence: TGTGCCTGGGGACAGATTCTTTTTCAGCCCCAGCATTTT. This translates into CAWGQILFQPQHF.